This TCR beta chain was retrieved from a study of cytomegalovirus exposure and HLA in healthy donors. General observations from the study: Accurate prediction of most subjects' HLA-A and HLA-B alleles from TCR beta sequences was reported.

It was with 60 Vbeta and 13 Jbeta primers that the PCR ran. The data were produced by immunoSEQ multiplex PCR, yet TCRdb's version contains in-frame clones alone and is incomplete. This table has approximately 140,000 clones, around 77% appearing once. This clone was detected a few times. Its antigen is unidentified. Trimming removed 2 bases from V and 1 base from J, with 3 bases in between. The CDR3 loop spans 12 amino acids. Germline V gene lookup returns CDR1 SGHNT and CDR2 YYREEE (reference sequence). V and J are TRBV5-4 and TRBJ2-5; no firm D call. The specimen was PBMCs. This receptor was obtained from a woman aged 40-49 years in good health and CMV-seropositive. CDR3 coding DNA: TGTGCCAGCAGCTTAGCCCAAGAGACCCAGTACTTC. This codes for CASSLAQETQYF.